This TCR beta chain is drawn from a study of T cells in Graves' hyperthyroidism and ophthalmopathy. Worth noting for this clonotype: The antigen is unknown. With a much larger clone just one base away, this may be a read error.

Over 18 months, lack of ophthalmopathy progression marked Graves' hyperthyroidism as stable. The study left out patients who had uncontrolled infection, other autoimmune disease, pregnancy or lactation. RNA transcripts provided the source from which TCR beta CDR3 regions were amplified. When the TCR CDR3 underwent first-round RT-PCR, the HTBI primer set was used. TCRdb ran MiXCR on the multiplex PCR reads and lists one entry per CDR3 protein. The sample contains fewer than 110,000 distinct CDR3 sequences, about 45% of which appear only once. Study observations and caveats: The model made its ophthalmopathy prediction, and onset followed a median roughly six months later. Most clonotypes that expanded in the thyroid above 0.001 also showed up in blood.

This CDR3 has 14 amino acids. Deletions cut 6 bases from V and 1 base from J, with 11 bases between. The germline V gene encodes CDR1 MNHEY and CDR2 SVGEGT. This chain uses TRBV6-2 or TRBV6-3 with TRBJ2-3; no definite D call. Input material: blood. The TCR sequence derives from a man aged 35-49 years with Graves' hyperthyroidism. For the CDR3, the DNA is TGTGCCAGCAGCCCCCACCAGGGCACAGATACGCAGTATTTT. Its translation: CASSPHQGTDTQYF.